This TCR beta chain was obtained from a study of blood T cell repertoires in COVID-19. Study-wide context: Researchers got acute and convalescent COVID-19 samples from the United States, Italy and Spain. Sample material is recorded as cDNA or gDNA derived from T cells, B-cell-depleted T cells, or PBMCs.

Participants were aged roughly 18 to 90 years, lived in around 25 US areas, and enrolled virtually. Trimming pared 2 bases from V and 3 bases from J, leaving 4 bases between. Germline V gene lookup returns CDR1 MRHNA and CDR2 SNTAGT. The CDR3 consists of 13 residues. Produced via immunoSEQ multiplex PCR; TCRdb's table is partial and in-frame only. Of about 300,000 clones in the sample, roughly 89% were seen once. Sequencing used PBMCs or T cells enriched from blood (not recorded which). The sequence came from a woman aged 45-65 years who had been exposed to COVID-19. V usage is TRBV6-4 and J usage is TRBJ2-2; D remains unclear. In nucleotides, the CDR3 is TGTGCCAGCAGTGACCGGGACACCGGGGAGCTGTTTTTT. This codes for CASSDRDTGELFF.